This T cell receptor (beta chain) stems from a study of blood T cell repertoires in COVID-19. The wider study: Whether acute or convalescent, the COVID-19 samples came from the United States, Italy and Spain. T cells, B-cell-depleted T cells, or PBMCs provided the cDNA or gDNA that served as material.

In the authors' methods: Amplification of reference gene primers provided the estimated nucleated cell counts. The method was immunoSEQ multiplex PCR; TCRdb's version includes in-frame clones alone and lacks a portion of them. That table furnishes V, J and clone size, whereas the DNA furnished D and trimming. The table has some 130,000 clones, 88% seen once. This CDR3 comprises 14 residues. V was clipped by 6 bases and J by 5 bases, with 13 bases between them. Germline V gene data show CDR1 as MNHNS and CDR2 as SASEGT. The sequenced material came from peripheral blood. This TCR came from a man in his fifties or sixties with acute or convalescent COVID-19. The V call is TRBV6-1, the J call TRBJ2-2; tentative D call: TRBD1 (6 bases). CDR3: CASRSTQGTGELFF. CDR3 nucleotides: TGTGCCAGCAGATCGACACAGGGAACCGGGGAGCTGTTTTTT.